The next 10 T cell receptor beta chains were all read from a single sample in a study of Ad26.COV2.S vaccination and SARS-CoV-2 variants. The treatment: about 20 received Ad26.COV2.S at low or high dose, single or two shots; several received placebo; per-sample allocation not given. The study sampled participants on day 63 after the first vaccine or placebo injection. Some clones are missing from TCRdb's copy, which holds only in-frame ones; the method was immunoSEQ multiplex PCR. The sample has 200,000 to 300,000 clones, 87% seen once. The starting material was peripheral blood, obtained in a trial of Ad26.COV2.S vaccine versus placebo. These receptors originate from a person aged 18-60 years who received the Ad26.COV2.S COVID-19 vaccine or a placebo.

The rearrangement uses TRBV4-1 and TRBJ2-1; no reliable D call. V lost 0 bases and J 10 bases, leaving 4 bases between the germline ends. CDR3 length equals 11 residues. The germline CDR1 and CDR2 sequences are MGHRA and YSYEKL. This CDR3 reads CASSQDHEQFF. The CDR3 DNA follows: TGCGCCAGCAGCCAAGATCACGAGCAGTTCTTC.

V and J are TRBV7-9 and TRBJ1-2; no firm D call. Germline V gene data show CDR1 as SEHNR and CDR2 as FQNEAQ (reference sequence). CDR3 length: 16 amino acids. Between the trimmed V and J ends, which lost 1 base and 4 bases, there was a span of 16 bases. CDR3 region: CASSLDVKEGTYGYTF. The CDR3, as DNA: TGTGCCAGCAGCTTAGATGTAAAGGAGGGCACCTATGGCTACACCTTC.

This sequence joins TRBV3-1 (or the pseudogene TRBV3-2) and TRBJ1-4; D is unresolved. CDR1 is LGHDT and CDR2 is YNNKEL in the germline V gene (reference sequence). The CDR3 consists of 13 residues. Deletions cut 1 base from V and 5 bases from J, with 5 bases between. The CDR3 DNA reads TGTGCCAGCAGCCAAGGGCCAAATGAAAAACTGTTTTTT. Translating gives CASSQGPNEKLFF.

The sample holds one count of this clone. The sample carries other DNA sequences with the same CDR3. The gene calls are TRBV7-9 and TRBJ1-5; D uncertain. V dropped 5 bases and J dropped 0 bases, with 8 bases sitting between them. The CDR3 extends over 14 amino acids. Germline assignment: CDR1 SEHNR and CDR2 FQNEAQ (reference sequence). CDR3 coding DNA: TGTGCCAGCAGCCTCGCCGGTAGCAATCAGCCCCAGCATTTT. This gives the protein CASSLAGSNQPQHF.

This clone was seen just once. The chain uses TRBV15 and TRBJ1-1; D gene ambiguous. This CDR3 region has 13 residues. Per the germline V gene, CDR1 is LNHNV and CDR2 is YYDKDF (reference sequence). The ends were cut back, 1 base at V and 2 bases at J, with 5 bases in the middle. The CDR3 DNA reads TGTGCCACCAGCAGAGGCAGAAACACTGAAGCTTTCTTT. This gives the protein CATSRGRNTEAFF.

This clone was counted a single time. The chain combines TRBV5-4 with TRBJ2-5; a possible D gene is TRBD2 (7 bases). There are 17 residues in the CDR3. The V gene's germline CDR1 is SGHNT and CDR2 YYREEE (reference sequence). Trimming removed 4 bases at V and 3 bases at J, with 22 bases between. This CDR3 is CASSLAGVRGGKETQYF. The DNA of the CDR3 is TGTGCCAGCAGCCTGGCTGGGGTGAGGGGGGGGAAAGAGACCCAGTACTTC.

The V call is TRBV21-1, the J call TRBJ2-7; TRBD2 is the table's D call and was not checked against the DNA. TRBV21-1 is an annotated pseudogene. The CDR3 is 15 amino acids. The CDR3 DNA follows: TGTGCCAGCAGGGTCAACCAGCGGGAAGCCGGCGAGCAGTACGTC. Translation gives CASRVNQREAGEQYV.

There are a few counts of this clone. V gene TRBV19 combines with J gene TRBJ2-7; 7 nucleotides match TRBD1. Germline V gives CDR1 LNHDA, CDR2 SQIVND (reference sequence). This CDR3 region has 16 residues. Trimming removed 9 bases from V and 3 bases from J; junction bases left unmatched: 17. As DNA, the CDR3 is TGTGCCAGCGCCCCCGACCGGGACAGACTCGTCTACGAGCAGTACTTC. This gives the protein CASAPDRDRLVYEQYF. Complete variable domain (other parts from reference TRBV19 and TRBJ2-7): DGGITQSPKYLFRKEGQNVTLSCEQNLNHDAMYWYRQDPGQGLRLIYYSQIVNDFQKGDIAEGYSVSREKKESFPLTVTSAQKNPTAFYLCASAPDRDRLVYEQYFGPGTRLTVT.

The V and J genes are TRBV15 and TRBJ1-1; 7 bases are shared with TRBD1. This CDR3 comprises 14 residues. Germline assignment: CDR1 LNHNV and CDR2 YYDKDF (reference sequence). Trimming removed 2 bases from V and 11 bases from J; junction bases left unmatched: 11. CDR3 DNA sequence: TGTGCCACCAGCAGAACAGGGGCCACCTCCAGGGCTTTCTTT. As protein: CATSRTGATSRAFF.

This clone has only one observation. The chain is built from TRBV14 and TRBJ2-1, with 8 nucleotides matching TRBD2. Germline CDR1 is SGHDN and CDR2 is FVKESK. CDR3 length: 14 residues. J gave up 7 bases and V 0 bases, and 2 bases lay outside the gene matches. CDR3 sequence: CASSQDLAGNEQFF. DNA of the CDR3: TGTGCCAGCAGCCAAGACCTAGCGGGTAATGAGCAGTTCTTC.